This TCR beta chain was recovered during a study of blood T cell repertoires in COVID-19 (dated by TCRdb to about 2020). Context from the whole study: Collaborator samples came from the United States, Italy and Spain and covered acute and convalescent phases of COVID-19. The repertoires were released in a freely available public database intended as a resource for research on the immune response to SARS-CoV-2. Subjects who had been exposed to COVID-19, were actively infected with it, or had recovered from it provided the deeply sampled blood TCRbeta repertoires that made up the dataset. The material from the prospective study consisted of cDNA or gDNA derived from T cells, B-cell-depleted T cells, or PBMCs. HLA class I and class II types, where available, came from metadata supplied by the sample provider rather than from assay-based typing. Nearly every sample came with metadata listing a de-identified subject ID, COVID-19 status, age in years and sex. Samples came from the ongoing ImmuneRACE study (first 160 participants) plus 1,254 subjects from 6 global collaborators. General study outcomes and caveats: How much clinical and demographic metadata was included differed by source and by participant, and the metadata was provided uncurated.

For this chain, trimming is 1 base at the V end and 10 bases at the J end, and the number of junction bases without a gene match is 6. CDR1 and CDR2 were assigned from the germline V gene as SGHNT and YENEEA. The CDR3 measures 15 amino acids from cysteine to phenylalanine. Left in the record is the CDR3 DNA by itself, 45 bases read in frame from the first base. Participants in the prospective study were enrolled through a virtual design, were aged roughly 18 to 100 years, and lived in roughly 25 United States geographic areas. In the prospective study, participants were assigned to cohorts based on the clinical history participants reported in a screening survey and a study questionnaire. Recovered participants in ImmuneRACE Cohort 3 were defined by two consecutive negative NP/OP PCR tests, clearance by a healthcare professional, or resolution of symptoms. In the prospective study, mobile phlebotomists collected whole blood, serum and a nasopharyngeal or oropharyngeal swab from each participant. Prospective study participants could optionally give additional blood draws and questionnaires over an approximately 2-month period. Before DNA extraction, prospective study blood samples were shipped either frozen or at room temperature.

For this clone: There is no known antigen for this receptor. No base quality values were provided; no much bigger clone lies one nucleotide off.

The immunoSEQ Assay, a bias-controlled multiplex PCR, was used to amplify TCRbeta CDR3 regions from genomic DNA. The authors processed their data as follows. Nucleated cell counts per sample were estimated from amplification of reference gene primers within the assay. To quantify the absolute abundance of each unique TCRbeta CDR3 rearrangement, sequence reads were collapsed and filtered. For each sample, productive Simpson clonality was calculated as the square root of Simpson's diversity index over productive rearrangements. The immuneACCESS repertoire file appears here via TCRdb, limited to in-frame rearrangements. These files lack a portion of the clones; in checked studies, under half of the deficit traces to unresolved V genes, and the cause of the others is not known. Clone size and the V and J calls come from that table; the DNA yielded D and trimming. The sample table contains hundreds of thousands of clones; only one count was recorded for roughly 90% of them. 1% of the sample is taken by the ten largest.

This receptor chain uses TRBV11-3 and TRBJ2-1; 11 bases in the middle match TRBD2. Input material: PBMCs or T cells enriched from blood (not recorded which). The clonotype comes from a woman under 40 who had recovered from COVID-19. For the CDR3, the sequence is CASSLVAGGPREQFF. The nucleotides are TGTGCCAGCAGCTTAGTAGCGGGAGGGCCACGGGAGCAGTTCTTC.